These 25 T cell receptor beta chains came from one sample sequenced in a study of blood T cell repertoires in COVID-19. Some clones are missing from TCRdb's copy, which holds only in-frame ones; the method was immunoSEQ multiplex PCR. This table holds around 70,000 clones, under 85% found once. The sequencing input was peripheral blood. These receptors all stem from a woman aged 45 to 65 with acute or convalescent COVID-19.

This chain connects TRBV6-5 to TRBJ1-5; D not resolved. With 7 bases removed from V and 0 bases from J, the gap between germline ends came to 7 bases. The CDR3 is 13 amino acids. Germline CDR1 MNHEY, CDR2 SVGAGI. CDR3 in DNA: TGTGCCAGCAACATCCATAGCAATCAGCCCCAGCATTTT. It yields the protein CASNIHSNQPQHF.

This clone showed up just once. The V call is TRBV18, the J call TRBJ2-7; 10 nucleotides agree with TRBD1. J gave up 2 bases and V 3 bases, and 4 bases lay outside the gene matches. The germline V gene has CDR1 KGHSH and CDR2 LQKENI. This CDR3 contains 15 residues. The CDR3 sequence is CASSPGQGFAYEQYF. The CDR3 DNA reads TGTGCCAGCTCACCGGGACAGGGGTTCGCCTACGAGCAGTACTTC.

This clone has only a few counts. The CDR3 DNA reads as TGTGCCAGCTCACCAGGACTAGGGAACGAGCAGTACTTC. Encoded protein: CASSPGLGNEQYF. V usage is TRBV18 and J usage is TRBJ2-7; 7 bases map to TRBD2. Germline V CDR1 and CDR2: KGHSH, LQKENI. CDR3 size: 13 residues. Losses at the gene ends were 2 bases for V and 5 bases for J; bases not matched to a gene: 3.

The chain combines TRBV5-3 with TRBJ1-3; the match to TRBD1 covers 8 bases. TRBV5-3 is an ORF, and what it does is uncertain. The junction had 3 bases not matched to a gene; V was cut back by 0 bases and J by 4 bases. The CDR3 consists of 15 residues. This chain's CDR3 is CARSLVTGVGNTIYF. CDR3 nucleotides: TGTGCCAGAAGCTTGGTGACAGGGGTCGGAAACACCATATATTTT.

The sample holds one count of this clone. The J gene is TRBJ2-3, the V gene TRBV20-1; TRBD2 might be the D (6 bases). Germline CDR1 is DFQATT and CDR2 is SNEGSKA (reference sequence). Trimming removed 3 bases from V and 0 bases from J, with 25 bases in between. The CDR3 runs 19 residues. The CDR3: CSASGSESGGKVSTDTQYF. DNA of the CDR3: TGCAGTGCTAGTGGGAGCGAGTCAGGCGGGAAAGTTAGCACAGATACGCAGTATTTT.

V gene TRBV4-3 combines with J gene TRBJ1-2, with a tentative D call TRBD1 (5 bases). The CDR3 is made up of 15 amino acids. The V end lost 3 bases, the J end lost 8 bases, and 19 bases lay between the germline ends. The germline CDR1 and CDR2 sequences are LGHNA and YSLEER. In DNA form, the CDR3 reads TGCGCCAGCAGCCAGGCTAGGGAGGGGCGACAGGGCTACACCTTC. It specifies CASSQAREGRQGYTF.

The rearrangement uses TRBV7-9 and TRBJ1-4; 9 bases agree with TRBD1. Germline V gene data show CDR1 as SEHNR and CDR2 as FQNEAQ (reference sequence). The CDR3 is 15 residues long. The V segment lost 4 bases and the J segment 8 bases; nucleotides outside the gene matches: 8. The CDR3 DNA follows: TGTGCCAGCAGCTCGGGACAGGGAATGGACGAAAAACTGTTTTTT. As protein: CASSSGQGMDEKLFF.

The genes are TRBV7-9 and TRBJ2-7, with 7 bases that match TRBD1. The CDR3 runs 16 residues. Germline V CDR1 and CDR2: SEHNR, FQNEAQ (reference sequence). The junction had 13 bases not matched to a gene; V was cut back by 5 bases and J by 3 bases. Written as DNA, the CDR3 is TGTGCCAGCAGCACGAGACCCCAGGGGGAGATCTACGAGCAGTACTTC. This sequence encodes CASSTRPQGEIYEQYF.

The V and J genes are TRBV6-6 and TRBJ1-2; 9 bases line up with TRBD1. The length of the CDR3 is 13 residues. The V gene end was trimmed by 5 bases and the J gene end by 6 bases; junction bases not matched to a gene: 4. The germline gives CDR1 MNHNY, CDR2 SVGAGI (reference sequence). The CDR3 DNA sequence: TGTGCCAGCAGTAAGGACAGGGGTAATGGCTACACCTTC. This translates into CASSKDRGNGYTF.

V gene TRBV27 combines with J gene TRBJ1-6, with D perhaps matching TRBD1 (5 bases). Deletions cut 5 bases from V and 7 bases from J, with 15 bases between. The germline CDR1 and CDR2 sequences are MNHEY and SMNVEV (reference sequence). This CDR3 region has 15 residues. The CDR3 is CASSSSGHINSPLHF. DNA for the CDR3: TGTGCCAGCAGTAGTTCAGGACACATAAATTCACCCCTCCACTTT.

DNA for the CDR3: TGTGCCAGCAGCTGGGGGAGGATGAGCTATGGCTACACCTTC. Translation gives CASSWGRMSYGYTF. This chain uses TRBV28 with TRBJ1-2; tentative D call: TRBD1 (5 bases). There are 14 residues in the CDR3. V was cut by 6 bases and J by 4 bases, with 15 bases left in between. CDR1 MDHEN and CDR2 SYDVKM come from the germline V gene.

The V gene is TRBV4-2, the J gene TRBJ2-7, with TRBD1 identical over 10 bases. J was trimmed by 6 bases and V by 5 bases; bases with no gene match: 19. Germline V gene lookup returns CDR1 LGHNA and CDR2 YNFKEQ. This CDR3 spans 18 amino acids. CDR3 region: CASSDGGRSGTGVGEQYF. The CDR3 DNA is TGTGCCAGCAGCGATGGTGGCAGAAGTGGGACAGGGGTGGGCGAGCAGTACTTC.

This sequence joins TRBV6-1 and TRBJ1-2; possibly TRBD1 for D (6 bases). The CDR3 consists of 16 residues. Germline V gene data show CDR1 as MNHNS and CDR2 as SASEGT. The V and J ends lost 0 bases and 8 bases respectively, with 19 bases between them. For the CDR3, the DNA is TGTGCCAGCAGTGAAGCTGTTATACAGGGAATACGGGGCTACACCTTC. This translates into CASSEAVIQGIRGYTF.

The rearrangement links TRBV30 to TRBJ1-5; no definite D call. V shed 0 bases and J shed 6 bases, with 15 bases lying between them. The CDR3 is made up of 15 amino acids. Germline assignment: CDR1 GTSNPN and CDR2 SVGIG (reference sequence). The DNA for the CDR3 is TGTGCCTGGAGTGTACCCGGGGTTGGCGGTCAGCCCCAGCATTTT. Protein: CAWSVPGVGGQPQHF.

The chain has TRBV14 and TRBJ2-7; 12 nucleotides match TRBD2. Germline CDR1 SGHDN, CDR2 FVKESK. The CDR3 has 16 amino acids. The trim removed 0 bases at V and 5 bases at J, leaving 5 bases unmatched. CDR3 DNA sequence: TGTGCCAGCAGCCAAGATCTTGGACTAGCGGGAAACGAGCAGTACTTC. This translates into CASSQDLGLAGNEQYF.

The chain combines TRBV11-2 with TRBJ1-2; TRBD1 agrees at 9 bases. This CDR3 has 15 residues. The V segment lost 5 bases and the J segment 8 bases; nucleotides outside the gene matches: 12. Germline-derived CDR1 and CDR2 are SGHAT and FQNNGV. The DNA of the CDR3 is TGTGCCAGCAGCACAATGGACAGGGGCCGGAAGGGCTACACCTTC. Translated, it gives CASSTMDRGRKGYTF.

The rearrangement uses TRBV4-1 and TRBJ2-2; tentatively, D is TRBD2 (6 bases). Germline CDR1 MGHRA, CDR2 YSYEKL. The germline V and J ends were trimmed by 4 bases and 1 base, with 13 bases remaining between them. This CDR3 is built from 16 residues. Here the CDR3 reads CASSLRFGGNTGELFF. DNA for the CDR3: TGCGCCAGCAGCCTCCGGTTCGGGGGGAACACCGGGGAGCTGTTTTTT.

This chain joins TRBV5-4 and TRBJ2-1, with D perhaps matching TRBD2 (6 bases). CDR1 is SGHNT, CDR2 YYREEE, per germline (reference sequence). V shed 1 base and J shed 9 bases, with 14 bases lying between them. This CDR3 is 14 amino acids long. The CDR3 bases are TGTGCCAGCAGCTTGAGGACTACTAGTTCTGAGCAGTTCTTC. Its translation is CASSLRTTSSEQFF. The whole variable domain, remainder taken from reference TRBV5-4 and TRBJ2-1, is ETGVTQSPTHLIKTRGQQVTLRCSSQSGHNTVSWYQQALGQGPQFIFQYYREEENGRGNFPPRFSGLQFPNYSSELNVNALELDDSALYLCASSLRTTSSEQFFGPGTRLTVL.

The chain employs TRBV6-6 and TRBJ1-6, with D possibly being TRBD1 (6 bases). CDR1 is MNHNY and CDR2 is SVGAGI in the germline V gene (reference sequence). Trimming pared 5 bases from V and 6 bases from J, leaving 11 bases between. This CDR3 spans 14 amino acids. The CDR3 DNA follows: TGTGCCAGCAGTCCAGGGGAGGGTAATTCACCCCTCCACTTT. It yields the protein CASSPGEGNSPLHF.

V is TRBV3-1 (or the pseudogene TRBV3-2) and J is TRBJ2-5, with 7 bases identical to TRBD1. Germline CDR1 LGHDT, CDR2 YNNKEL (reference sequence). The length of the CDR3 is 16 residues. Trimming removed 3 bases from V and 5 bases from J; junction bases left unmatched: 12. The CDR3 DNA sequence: TGTGCCAGCAGCCATGACCGGGACAGCTCTCCGGAGACCCAGTACTTC. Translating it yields CASSHDRDSSPETQYF.

CDR3 sequence: CSASWPGVNEKLFF. CDR3 in DNA: TGCAGTGCTAGTTGGCCAGGGGTTAATGAAAAACTGTTTTTT. V is TRBV20-1 and J is TRBJ1-4, with D possibly matching TRBD1 (6 bases). Germline CDR1 DFQATT, CDR2 SNEGSKA (reference sequence). This CDR3 spans 14 amino acids. V shed 3 bases and J shed 4 bases, with 12 bases lying between them.

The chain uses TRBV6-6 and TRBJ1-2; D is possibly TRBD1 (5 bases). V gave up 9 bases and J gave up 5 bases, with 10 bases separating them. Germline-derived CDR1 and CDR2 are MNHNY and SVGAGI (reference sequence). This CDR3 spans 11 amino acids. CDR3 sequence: CASSREYGYTF. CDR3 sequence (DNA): TGTGCCAGTTCCAGGGAATATGGCTACACCTTC.

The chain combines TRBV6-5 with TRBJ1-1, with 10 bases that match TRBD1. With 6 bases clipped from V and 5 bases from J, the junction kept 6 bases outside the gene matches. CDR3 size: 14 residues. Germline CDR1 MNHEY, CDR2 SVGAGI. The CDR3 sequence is CASSPTGGRTEAFF. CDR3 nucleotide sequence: TGTGCCAGCAGCCCGACAGGGGGCCGGACTGAAGCTTTCTTT.

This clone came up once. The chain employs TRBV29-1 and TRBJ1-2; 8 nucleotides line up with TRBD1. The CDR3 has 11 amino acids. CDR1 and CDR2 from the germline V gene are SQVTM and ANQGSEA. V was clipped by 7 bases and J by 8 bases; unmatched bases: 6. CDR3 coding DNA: TGCAGCGGGGGACAGGAAAGGGGCTACACCTTC. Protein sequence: CSGGQERGYTF.

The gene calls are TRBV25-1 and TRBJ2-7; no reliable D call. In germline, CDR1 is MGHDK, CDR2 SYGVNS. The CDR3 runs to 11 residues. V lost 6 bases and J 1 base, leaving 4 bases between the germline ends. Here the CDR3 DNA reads TGTGCCAGCAGCCGGTCCTACGAGCAGTACTTC. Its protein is CASSRSYEQYF.